These T cell receptor beta chains were read from a single sample in a study of blood T cell repertoires in COVID-19. Only in-frame clones appear in the TCRdb table, and some are missing; sequencing was by immunoSEQ multiplex PCR. This table holds about 150,000 clones, 78% found once. The source material was PBMCs or T cells enriched from blood (not recorded which). The receptors were sampled from a woman in her forties or fifties who had recovered from COVID-19. Each CDR3 is given with its conserved first and last residue.

v_call	j_call	cdr3_aa
TRBV3-1/TRBV3-2	TRBJ2-3	CASSQGLTSTDTQYF
TRBV7-2	TRBJ2-3	CASSSRDRGTDTQYF
TRBV15	TRBJ2-7	CATSGLAGGTLNEQYF
TRBV7-9	TRBJ2-3	CASSFPTEASTDTQYF
TRBV10-2	TRBJ1-1	CATRGTANTEAFF
TRBV5-1	TRBJ2-5	CASSSTFWGRQETQYF
TRBV6-1	TRBJ1-6	CASSEWTGTYNSPLHF
TRBV6-5	TRBJ2-7	CASSTGGYEQYF
TRBV5-1	TRBJ1-1	CASSFLQGSEAFF
TRBV27	TRBJ1-5	CASSLRAGSRGGSQHF
TRBV7-3	TRBJ2-2	CASSSPSKGASNTGELFF
TRBV6-5	TRBJ2-1	CACAGGPLREQFF
TRBV6-1	TRBJ1-6	CASSEVVGQGTSPLHF
TRBV2	TRBJ1-5	CASSLARSLNQPQHF
TRBV3-1/TRBV3-2	TRBJ2-3	CASSQGAIDTQYF
TRBV5-1	TRBJ1-2	CASANRGQKSYGYTF
TRBV13	TRBJ1-1	CASSLDPRGTEAFF
TRBV5-1	TRBJ1-4	CASSSHRATNEKLFF
TRBV28	TRBJ1-4	CASSSPGQGDEKLFF
TRBV5-6	TRBJ1-6	CASSLLGGSSYNSPLHF
TRBV4-2	TRBJ1-6	CASSQDPRYNSPLHF
TRBV10-2	TRBJ1-4	CASSESWNGNEKLFF
TRBV7-2	TRBJ1-6	CASSSRTVNSPLHF
TRBV30	TRBJ1-5	CAWRDRGHQPQHF
TRBV18	TRBJ1-1	CASSLGQGITEAFF
TRBV6-4	TRBJ2-1	CASSELAGGNEQFF
TRBV28	TRBJ1-2	CASSLGAGVGGYTF
TRBV19	TRBJ1-6	CASSISPGANSPLHF
TRBV19	TRBJ1-2	CASSHGTLYGYTF
TRBV12-3/TRBV12-4	TRBJ2-7	CASSARGEQYF
TRBV18	TRBJ2-3	CASSPSLAASTDTQYF
TRBV2	TRBJ1-2	CASRLFLYGYTF
TRBV28	TRBJ1-4	CASSLDRGNEKLFF
TRBV30	TRBJ1-4	CAWSVGTYNEKLFF
TRBV25-1	TRBJ1-6	CASSVTGNWDSPLHF
TRBV3-1/TRBV3-2	TRBJ2-2	CASSQGLAGGRRTGELFF
TRBV18	TRBJ1-2	CASSPVAKTVGYTF
TRBV14	TRBJ1-1	CASSLLQGGSEAFF
TRBV6-5	TRBJ2-2	CASSAPERSTGELFF
TRBV5-1	TRBJ2-3	CASSLRHTSTDTQYF
TRBV6-5	TRBJ1-6	CASSYLLSPLHF
TRBV28	TRBJ2-1	CASNLGGTTYNEQFF
TRBV7-9	TRBJ1-4	CASSQGGNNEKLFF
TRBV24-1	TRBJ2-5	CATSDWDSQETQYF
TRBV3-1/TRBV3-2	TRBJ1-4	CASSPRTFNEKLFF
TRBV12-3/TRBV12-4	TRBJ1-4	CASSYRNNEKLFF
TRBV18	TRBJ2-5	CASSPPEIQETQYF
TRBV3-1/TRBV3-2	TRBJ2-1	CASSQSGYWASGGHEQFF
TRBV10-3	TRBJ1-3	CAISDSEGNTIYF
TRBV28	TRBJ1-5	CASIDTGGRQPQHF
TRBV7-6	TRBJ2-7	CASSVTPGTGVPEQYF
TRBV28	TRBJ1-2	CASSLPVGQTLGYTF
TRBV7-8	TRBJ2-2	CASSHIAGTGELFF
TRBV24-1	TRBJ2-7	CATDPTGPISYEQYF
TRBV27	TRBJ1-5	CASSSTALPSNQPQHF